One sample yielded the 26 T cell receptor beta chains listed below, sequenced in a study of blood T cell repertoires in COVID-19. The method was immunoSEQ multiplex PCR; TCRdb's version includes in-frame clones alone and lacks a portion of them. This sample yields about 73,000 clones, of which approximately 80% are seen a single time; approximately 2.1% belongs to the top ten. The sample comprised peripheral blood. These receptors originate from a man in his 70s with COVID-19, enrolled during active disease.

The V gene is TRBV10-3, the J gene TRBJ2-1; 10 nucleotides agree with TRBD2. CDR1 ENHRY and CDR2 SYGVKD come from the germline V gene. The CDR3 sequence is 16 residues long. Trimming removed 3 bases from V and 8 bases from J; junction bases left unmatched: 10. This chain's CDR3 is CAISDFTSGIVDEQFF. The CDR3 region has the DNA TGTGCCATCAGTGACTTTACTAGCGGGATTGTCGATGAGCAGTTCTTC.

This clone was seen only a few times. The chain links TRBV11-2 to TRBJ1-2; D gene uncertain. The CDR3 length is 13 residues. V gave up 2 bases and J gave up 3 bases, with 7 bases separating them. The V gene's germline CDR1 is SGHAT and CDR2 FQNNGV. For the CDR3, the DNA is TGTGCCAGCAGCTTACGAGAGCACTATGGCTACACCTTC. Its protein product is CASSLREHYGYTF. Looking up the rest from reference TRBV11-2 and TRBJ1-2 gives the full variable domain: EAGVAQSPRYKIIEKRQSVAFWCNPISGHATLYWYQQILGQGPKLLIQFQNNGVVDDSQLPKDRFSAERLKGVDSTLKIQPAKLEDSAVYLCASSLREHYGYTFGSGTRLTVV.

V usage is TRBV10-3 and J usage is TRBJ1-1, with 7 bases that match TRBD1. This CDR3 contains 15 residues. Germline CDR1 reads ENHRY; CDR2 reads SYGVKD. J lost 2 bases, V lost 3 bases, and 6 bases had no gene match. CDR3 residues: CAISETGTVNTEAFF. The DNA of the CDR3 is TGTGCCATCAGTGAAACCGGGACAGTTAACACTGAAGCTTTCTTT.

The chain carries TRBV7-2 and TRBJ2-1; 7 nucleotides align to TRBD2. Trimming removed 5 bases from V and 10 bases from J; junction bases left unmatched: 17. Germline CDR1 is SGHTA and CDR2 is FQGNSA. The CDR3 consists of 16 residues. The CDR3 DNA sequence: TGTGCCAGCAGCCTCTGGGGAGGGAGGTCTGTAGGGGAGCAGTTCTTC. Its translation is CASSLWGGRSVGEQFF.

The rearrangement uses TRBV7-6 and TRBJ2-3, with D tentatively TRBD1 (6 bases). V was shortened by 1 base and J by 4 bases, with 18 bases between the two germline ends. The CDR3 spans 17 residues. From germline, CDR1 is SGHVS and CDR2 FNYEAQ. In DNA form, the CDR3 reads TGTGCCAGCAGCTTAGATGGTCAAGGGGGACCCGCAGATACGCAGTATTTT. This translates into CASSLDGQGGPADTQYF. The variable domain in full, with the rest retrieved from reference TRBV7-6 and TRBJ2-3, is GAGVSQSPRYKVTKRGQDVALRCDPISGHVSLYWYRQALGQGPEFLTYFNYEAQQDKSGLPNDRFSAERPEGSISTLTIQRTEQRDSAMYRCASSLDGQGGPADTQYFGPGTRLTVL.

This clone occurred a few times. The V and J genes are TRBV6-2 or TRBV6-3 and TRBJ1-1, with no clear D. CDR1 is MNHEY, CDR2 SVGEGT, per germline. This CDR3 region has 12 residues. Trimming removed 2 bases at V and 8 bases at J, with 9 bases between. In DNA form, the CDR3 reads TGTGCCAGCAGTTACGAGATCAGGGAAGCTTTCTTT. As protein: CASSYEIREAFF.

This chain connects TRBV5-1 to TRBJ2-1, with a weak D call TRBD1 (7 bases). The CDR3 totals 17 residues. From germline, CDR1 is SGHRS and CDR2 YFSETQ. The germline V and J ends were trimmed by 4 bases and 7 bases, with 24 bases remaining between them. DNA for the CDR3: TGCGCCAGCAGCCCAGGCCCGGTCGACAGGGAGGTAAATGAGCAGTTCTTC. Its protein is CASSPGPVDREVNEQFF.

The chain joins TRBV5-1 to TRBJ1-4, with D possibly matching TRBD1 (5 bases). In germline, CDR1 is SGHRS, CDR2 YFSETQ. The CDR3 length is 16 residues. Between the trimmed V and J ends, which lost 4 bases and 0 bases, there was a span of 13 bases. CDR3 nucleotides: TGCGCCAGCAGCCCGGGACTTTTTGCAACTAATGAAAAACTGTTTTTT. Residues: CASSPGLFATNEKLFF.

The CDR3 coding sequence is TGTGCCAGCAGTCCAAATGGACAGGGGCGTAATTCACCCCTCCACTTT. Its translation: CASSPNGQGRNSPLHF. The rearrangement joins TRBV28 to TRBJ1-6, with TRBD1 matching 9 bases. This CDR3 is built from 16 residues. The V and J ends lost 5 bases and 6 bases, in that order; junction bases with no gene match: 8. Germline V gives CDR1 MDHEN, CDR2 SYDVKM. Full variable domain (rest looked up from reference TRBV28 and TRBJ1-6): DVKVTQSSRYLVKRTGEKVFLECVQDMDHENMFWYRQDPGLGLRLIYFSYDVKMKEKGDIPEGYSVSREKKERFSLILESASTNQTSMYLCASSPNGQGRNSPLHFGNGTRLTVT.

Here the CDR3 DNA reads TGTGCCAGCACTCGGGGGAGCTCCTACAATGAGCAGTTCTTC. It codes for CASTRGSSYNEQFF. The chain uses TRBV6-5 and TRBJ2-1, with a weak D call TRBD2 (6 bases). Per germline, CDR1 MNHEY and CDR2 SVGAGI. The CDR3 totals 14 residues. V lost 7 bases, J lost 0 bases, and 10 bases lay in between.

V and J are TRBV5-1 and TRBJ2-5, with D possibly matching TRBD2 (6 bases). There are 15 residues in the CDR3. The ends were cut back, 5 bases at V and 6 bases at J, with 20 bases in the middle. CDR1 SGHRS and CDR2 YFSETQ come from the germline V gene. CDR3 residues: CASSLSHGTQKTQYF. As DNA, the CDR3 is TGCGCCAGCAGTTTATCCCACGGGACTCAGAAGACCCAGTACTTC.

This rearrangement joins TRBV14 to TRBJ1-1; TRBD1 agrees at 7 bases. This CDR3 is 14 amino acids long. Germline CDR1 reads SGHDN; CDR2 reads FVKESK. Trimming cost V 4 bases and J 1 base; bases outside gene matches: 3. CDR3 protein: CASSPGQWNTEAFF. The CDR3 DNA sequence: TGTGCCAGCAGCCCGGGACAGTGGAACACTGAAGCTTTCTTT.

The V gene is TRBV18, the J gene TRBJ2-2; 8 nucleotides align to TRBD2. Trimming took 6 bases from V and 4 from J; bases not matched to a gene: 7. This CDR3 has 15 residues. The germline gives CDR1 KGHSH, CDR2 LQKENI. In nucleotides, the CDR3 is TGTGCCAGCTCGCTACTAGCGGCAAGCACCGGGGAGCTGTTTTTT. As protein: CASSLLAASTGELFF.

The chain links TRBV18 to TRBJ2-3, with 10 bases aligning to TRBD2. The V segment lost 1 base and the J segment 8 bases; nucleotides outside the gene matches: 9. The CDR3 has 16 amino acids. Germline CDR1 is KGHSH and CDR2 is LQKENI. For the CDR3, the DNA is TGTGCCAGCTCACCACAGGTGTCTAGCGGGAGTAGTACGCAGTATTTT. This gives the protein CASSPQVSSGSSTQYF.

This rearrangement joins TRBV7-9 to TRBJ2-7; TRBD2 matches 10 bases. J gave up 3 bases and V 1 base, and 3 bases lay outside the gene matches. CDR3 length: 15 residues. Germline-derived CDR1 and CDR2 are SEHNR and FQNEAQ (reference sequence). The CDR3 DNA reads as TGTGCCAGCAGCTTAGTTACTAGCGGGAACTACGAGCAGTACTTC. Translating it yields CASSLVTSGNYEQYF.

CDR3 sequence (DNA): TGTGCCACTAAATGGGGGACAGACTACAATGAGCAGTTCTTC. It is translated as CATKWGTDYNEQFF. V gene TRBV10-3 combines with J gene TRBJ2-1; 7 nucleotides agree with TRBD1. Germline V gene sequence: CDR1 ENHRY, CDR2 SYGVKD. The CDR3 totals 14 residues. V was pared by 10 bases and J by 3 bases, with 9 bases of the junction left unmatched.

Remarks on this clone: This sample includes further DNA sequences coding for the same CDR3. V is TRBV7-2 and J is TRBJ1-5; 7 bases map to TRBD1. The CDR3 spans 14 residues. V was pared by 5 bases and J by 4 bases, with 5 bases of the junction left unmatched. Per germline, CDR1 SGHTA and CDR2 FQGNSA. In DNA, the CDR3 is TGTGCCAGCAGCCCACGGACAGGAAATCAGCCCCAGCATTTT. Its protein product is CASSPRTGNQPQHF. The complete variable domain, with remaining parts taken from reference TRBV7-2 and TRBJ1-5, reads GAGVSQSPSNKVTEKGKDVELRCDPISGHTALYWYRQSLGQGLEFLIYFQGNSAPDKSGLPSDRFSAERTGGSVSTLTIQRTQQEDSAVYLCASSPRTGNQPQHFGDGTRLSIL.

The chain has TRBV29-1 and TRBJ1-4; 9 bases fit TRBD1. Germline CDR1 and CDR2: SQVTM and ANQGSEA. The V and J ends lost 0 bases and 8 bases, in that order; junction bases with no gene match: 7. The CDR3 spans 15 residues. The CDR3 here is CSVEEGTGRQEKLFF. In nucleotides, the CDR3 is TGCAGCGTTGAAGAGGGGACAGGGCGGCAGGAAAAACTGTTTTTT.

V is TRBV28 and J is TRBJ1-2; D remains ambiguous. CDR1 and CDR2 from the germline V gene are MDHEN and SYDVKM. The CDR3 contains 12 residues. V was clipped by 3 bases and J by 7 bases, with 9 bases between them. CDR3 DNA: TGTGCCAGCAGTTTCGCAGAGGGTGGCTACACCTTC. It encodes CASSFAEGGYTF.

The chain uses TRBV19 and TRBJ2-2, with 8 bases matching TRBD1. The length of the CDR3 is 15 residues. The V gene end was trimmed by 5 bases and the J gene end by 5 bases; junction bases not matched to a gene: 7. Per germline, CDR1 LNHDA and CDR2 SQIVND (reference sequence). In DNA form, the CDR3 reads TGTGCCAGTAGTCTACCGACAGGGGTAACCGGGGAGCTGTTTTTT. It specifies CASSLPTGVTGELFF.

The V call is TRBV15, the J call TRBJ2-1; 9 bases map to TRBD2. Trimming took 2 bases from V and 2 from J; bases not matched to a gene: 1. Germline CDR1 reads LNHNV; CDR2 reads YYDKDF (reference sequence). This CDR3 spans 15 amino acids. CDR3 amino acids: CATSRLAGTYNEQFF. The CDR3 DNA sequence: TGTGCCACCAGCAGACTAGCGGGAACCTACAATGAGCAGTTCTTC.

The V gene is TRBV6-1, the J gene TRBJ1-2, with 7 nucleotides matching TRBD1. The germline gives CDR1 MNHNS, CDR2 SASEGT. Trimming at V came to 2 bases and at J to 4 bases, leaving 4 bases not matched to a gene. CDR3 length equals 14 residues. Here the CDR3 reads CASSEPTGTYGYTF. The CDR3 DNA reads as TGTGCCAGCAGTGAACCGACAGGGACCTATGGCTACACCTTC.

The CDR3 DNA is TGTGCCAGCAGCTCACCCTTCCGGGGGGACACTGAAGCTTTCTTT. Translating gives CASSSPFRGDTEAFF. This rearrangement joins TRBV11-2 to TRBJ1-1; a possible D gene is TRBD1 (5 bases). The germline V and J ends were trimmed by 4 bases and 3 bases, with 15 bases remaining between them. The CDR3 runs 15 residues. Germline-derived CDR1 and CDR2 are SGHAT and FQNNGV.

The chain carries TRBV29-1 and TRBJ1-5, with D possibly matching TRBD1 (6 bases). Germline-derived CDR1 and CDR2 are SQVTM and ANQGSEA. V was trimmed by 4 bases and J by 4 bases, leaving 14 bases between them. CDR3 size: 14 residues. The CDR3 loop is CSVAHGTTNQPQHF. CDR3 nucleotides: TGCAGCGTTGCCCATGGGACAACTAATCAGCCCCAGCATTTT.

The chain combines TRBV10-3 with TRBJ1-1, with 7 bases that match TRBD1. The germline CDR1 and CDR2 sequences are ENHRY and SYGVKD. V was clipped by 5 bases and J by 1 base; unmatched bases: 4. The CDR3 covers 14 residues. CDR3 sequence (DNA): TGTGCCATCAGTCAGGGACAGTCGAACACTGAAGCTTTCTTT. Protein: CAISQGQSNTEAFF.

The CDR3 nucleotides are TGTGCCAGCAGCGGGACGAGTTTACAGGTCACCGGGGAGCTGTTTTTT. The encoded protein is CASSGTSLQVTGELFF. The chain couples TRBV9 to TRBJ2-2, with D perhaps TRBD1 (5 bases). There are 16 residues in the CDR3. V lost 3 bases to trimming and J lost 4 bases, with 16 bases between them. Germline V gene sequence: CDR1 SGDLS, CDR2 YYNGEE.